This T cell receptor (beta chain) was sequenced for a study of graft-versus-host responses after intestinal transplantation. Intraepithelial lymphocytes and lamina propria lymphocytes were released through processing of graft tissue. CDR1 LNHDA and CDR2 SQIVND come from the germline V gene (reference sequence). Unmatched junction bases numbered 3, after V lost 3 bases and J lost 5 bases. CDR3 length equals 15 residues. Clones were sequenced by immunoSEQ multiplex PCR, and TCRdb holds only the in-frame ones, with some missing. The sample contains 15,000 to 20,000 clones, approximately 83% of which appear only once.

This receptor was identified in a human patient who received an intestinal transplant, so some T cells may come from the graft donor. The sequencing used ileum tissue, collected around 600 days after intestinal transplantation. The V and J genes are TRBV19 and TRBJ1-4; 10 nucleotides line up with TRBD1. CDR3 bases: TGTGCCAGTAGTATGACAGGGGGCGAGAATGAAAAACTGTTTTTT. Translating gives CASSMTGGENEKLFF. Supplemented by reference TRBV19 and TRBJ1-4, the full variable domain reads DGGITQSPKYLFRKEGQNVTLSCEQNLNHDAMYWYRQDPGQGLRLIYYSQIVNDFQKGDIAEGYSVSREKKESFPLTVTSAQKNPTAFYLCASSMTGGENEKLFFGSGTQLSVL.